Below, 21 T cell receptor beta chains from the same sample are listed, as sequenced in a study of T cells in Graves' hyperthyroidism and ophthalmopathy. Using RNA transcripts as the source, TCR beta CDR3 regions were amplified. In the first-round RT-PCR of the TCR CDR3, the HTBI primer set was used. In TCRdb, the multiplex PCR reads were re-called with MiXCR into one record per CDR3 protein. The sample yields around 340,000 distinct CDR3 sequences, roughly a fifth seen once. Sample: blood. The receptors were gathered from a woman in her 50s with Graves' hyperthyroidism.

There are many counts of this clonotype. The V gene is TRBV20-1, the J gene TRBJ1-2, with 8 nucleotides matching TRBD1. Germline V gene lookup returns CDR1 DFQATT and CDR2 SNEGSKA (reference sequence). There are 14 residues in the CDR3. The J segment lost 7 bases and the V segment lost 2 bases, leaving 9 bases of the junction unmatched. CDR3 loop: CSARTRQGSRGYTF. The CDR3 DNA reads as TGCAGTGCTAGAACCAGACAGGGGAGCCGTGGCTACACCTTC.

This clonotype was picked up one time. Compared with germline, one end of the junction differs, possibly owing to a read error. The J gene is TRBJ1-1, the V gene TRBV3-1; no reliable D call. This CDR3 comprises 17 residues. The germline V gene encodes CDR1 LGHDT and CDR2 YNNKEL (reference sequence). The CDR3 DNA reads TGTGCCAGCGGCCACCCCCCATCCCCCCGCGGGAACACTGAAGCTTTCTTT. Translation: CASGHPPSPRGNTEAFF.

This clonotype was seen ten or more times. This chain links TRBV18 with TRBJ2-3, with no clear D. CDR3 length: 11 amino acids. The germline V gene has CDR1 KGHSH and CDR2 LQKENI. V was clipped by 2 bases and J by 3 bases, with 0 bases between them. The CDR3 sequence is CASSPTDTQYF. CDR3 sequence (DNA): TGTGCCAGCTCACCAACAGATACGCAGTATTTT.

Only a few counts were recorded for this clonotype. CDR3 in amino acids: CASSLDPTGSPSNSPLHF. DNA of the CDR3: TGTGCCAGCAGCTTAGATCCCACAGGGTCCCCCTCTAATTCACCCCTCCACTTT. The V call is TRBV11-2, the J call TRBJ1-6; perhaps TRBD1 as D (6 bases). The V gene's germline CDR1 is SGHAT and CDR2 FQNNGV. The CDR3 extends over 18 amino acids. Trimming removed 0 bases at V and 6 bases at J, with 18 bases between.

This clonotype was counted ten times or more. The chain is built from TRBV20-1 and TRBJ2-5, with TRBD1 matching 11 bases. The trim removed 6 bases at V and 5 bases at J, leaving 5 bases unmatched. CDR1 is DFQATT, CDR2 SNEGSKA, per germline (reference sequence). The CDR3 sequence is 13 residues long. DNA of the CDR3: TGCAGTGCCAGGACAGGGGGCGGTGAGACCCAGTACTTC. It is translated as CSARTGGGETQYF.

This clonotype has a count of ten or more. This chain connects TRBV12-3 or TRBV12-4 to TRBJ1-1; D may be TRBD1 (6 bases). This CDR3 has 13 residues. V was clipped by 6 bases and J by 1 base, with 9 bases between them. CDR3 protein: CASRTGPNTEAFF. The CDR3 DNA reads TGTGCCAGCAGAACAGGGCCGAACACTGAAGCTTTCTTT.

This chain links TRBV2 with TRBJ1-1; 7 bases map to TRBD1. The CDR3 is 13 residues long. Trimming cost V 4 bases and J 4 bases; bases outside gene matches: 3. Germline V gives CDR1 SNHLY, CDR2 FYNNEI. The DNA for the CDR3 is TGTGCCAGCAGTGCCTCAGGGGGCACTGAAGCTTTCTTT. It encodes CASSASGGTEAFF.

The genes are TRBV20-1 and TRBJ2-1; 10 positions agree with TRBD1. The trim removed 6 bases at V and 8 bases at J, leaving 7 bases unmatched. Germline lookup yields CDR1 DFQATT and CDR2 SNEGSKA (reference sequence). This CDR3 has 13 residues. In nucleotides, the CDR3 is TGCAGTGCCAGTGGACAGGGGGTTTATGAGCAGTTCTTC. Translated: CSASGQGVYEQFF.

The rearrangement links TRBV28 to TRBJ2-1; D is possibly TRBD2 (5 bases). This CDR3 has 14 residues. Germline CDR1 and CDR2: MDHEN and SYDVKM. Between the trimmed V and J ends, which lost 6 bases and 8 bases, there was a span of 17 bases. The CDR3 DNA reads as TGTGCCAGCAGCCTACCGTTGGAGGAGGATGAGCAGTTCTTC. Translation gives CASSLPLEEDEQFF.

The genes are TRBV14 and TRBJ2-7; the D gene is possibly TRBD1 (6 bases). The CDR3 extends over 15 amino acids. Trimming shortened V by 3 bases and J by 0 bases, and 12 bases separated the two germline ends. Looked up from germline, CDR1 is SGHDN and CDR2 is FVKESK. The CDR3 here is CASSHLTGSSYEQYF. CDR3 nucleotide sequence: TGTGCCAGCAGCCACTTAACAGGGAGCTCCTACGAGCAGTACTTC.

At least ten counts were recorded for this clonotype. The V gene is TRBV18, the J gene TRBJ1-1; D remains unclear. The CDR3 contains 14 residues. CDR1 is KGHSH and CDR2 is LQKENI in the germline V gene. Trimming left V 2 bases short and J 4 bases short, with 11 bases between. The CDR3 DNA follows: TGTGCCAGCTCACCAGAGGGTGTAAGCACTGAAGCTTTCTTT. Its protein is CASSPEGVSTEAFF.

The table lists this clonotype with many counts. The chain combines TRBV7-2 with TRBJ1-2; D is uncertain. CDR1 SGHTA and CDR2 FQGNSA come from the germline V gene. The CDR3 totals 12 residues. Between the trimmed V and J ends, which lost 4 bases and 5 bases, there was a span of 8 bases. This CDR3 is CASSSTLYGYTF. The CDR3 DNA follows: TGTGCCAGCAGCTCCACTCTATATGGCTACACCTTC.

V is TRBV20-1 and J is TRBJ2-7; possible D gene TRBD2, 6 bases. Trimming stripped 4 bases from V and 2 bases from J, with 15 bases between. CDR1 is DFQATT, CDR2 SNEGSKA, per germline (reference sequence). CDR3 length: 14 residues. CDR3 sequence reads: CSATGLRGPYEQYF. In DNA, the CDR3 is TGCAGTGCTACGGGACTCAGAGGCCCCTACGAGCAGTACTTC.

This clonotype has a count of ten or more. The DNA for the CDR3 is TGCAGTGCTGCCGTTAACAGGAACACTGAAGCTTTCTTT. It yields the protein CSAAVNRNTEAFF. This chain uses TRBV20-1 with TRBJ1-1, with no clear D. Trimming removed 5 bases at V and 1 base at J, with 11 bases between. CDR3 length: 13 residues. CDR1 and CDR2 (germline): DFQATT, SNEGSKA (reference sequence).

The rearrangement uses TRBV11-2 and TRBJ2-3; a possible D gene is TRBD2 (6 bases). V was pared by 4 bases and J by 6 bases, with 20 bases between. The CDR3 is 16 amino acids. Germline lookup yields CDR1 SGHAT and CDR2 FQNNGV. The DNA of the CDR3 is TGTGCCAGCAGCTATGGACCGGGACCGGGGGTCGATACGCAGTATTTT. Translated, it gives CASSYGPGPGVDTQYF.

As to this clonotype: Given a much more abundant clone one base away, this may be a read error. The CDR3 spells CASSGAGAGNEKLSF. The CDR3 DNA sequence: TGTGCCAGCAGTGGGGCAGGGGCCGGTAATGAAAAACTGTCTTTT. The J gene is TRBJ1-4, the V gene TRBV6-1, with a weak D call TRBD1 (6 bases). CDR1 and CDR2 from the germline V gene are MNHNS and SASEGT. This CDR3 has 15 amino acids.

V is TRBV10-3 and J is TRBJ2-1, with D perhaps TRBD1 (5 bases). The V end lost 6 bases, the J end lost 0 bases, and 12 bases lay between the germline ends. There are 15 residues in the CDR3. Germline loops: CDR1 ENHRY, CDR2 SYGVKD. The DNA of the CDR3 is TGTGCCATCAGGAAGGACATAAGCTCCTACAATGAGCAGTTCTTC. It translates to CAIRKDISSYNEQFF.

This clonotype was recorded many times. The V and J genes are TRBV28 and TRBJ1-6; possibly TRBD1 for D (6 bases). V lost 3 bases to trimming and J lost 5 bases, with 11 bases between them. This CDR3 has 15 residues. The germline CDR1 and CDR2 sequences are MDHEN and SYDVKM. The CDR3 DNA follows: TGTGCCAGCAGTTTTTCGACAGGACATAATTCACCCCTCCACTTT. Translation gives CASSFSTGHNSPLHF.

This clonotype was counted between two and nine times. The chain employs TRBV12-3 or TRBV12-4 and TRBJ1-4, with TRBD1 as a possible D gene (5 bases). This CDR3 spans 16 amino acids. Trimming stripped 7 bases from V and 0 bases from J, with 15 bases between. The CDR3 nucleotides are TGTGCCAGCAAATTTGGGGGACGTGCAACTAATGAAAAACTGTTTTTT. Translating gives CASKFGGRATNEKLFF.

The rearrangement links TRBV27 to TRBJ2-7; TRBD1 matches at 9 bases. This CDR3 has 15 residues. Looked up from germline, CDR1 is MNHEY and CDR2 is SMNVEV (reference sequence). The V gene end was trimmed by 5 bases and the J gene end by 4 bases; junction bases not matched to a gene: 9. The CDR3 reads CASSAGQGILYEQYF. The CDR3 DNA reads as TGTGCCAGCAGTGCCGGACAGGGGATTTTGTACGAGCAGTACTTC.

The chain employs TRBV19 and TRBJ2-7; TRBD2 might be the D (6 bases). The CDR3 loop spans 15 amino acids. Per the germline V gene, CDR1 is LNHDA and CDR2 is SQIVND (reference sequence). The V end lost 8 bases, the J end lost 2 bases, and 19 bases lay between the germline ends. This CDR3 reads CASGTTGEGTYEQYF. CDR3 DNA sequence: TGTGCCAGTGGCACAACGGGGGAAGGCACCTACGAGCAGTACTTC. Full variable domain (rest looked up from reference TRBV19 and TRBJ2-7): DGGITQSPKYLFRKEGQNVTLSCEQNLNHDAMYWYRQDPGQGLRLIYYSQIVNDFQKGDIAEGYSVSREKKESFPLTVTSAQKNPTAFYLCASGTTGEGTYEQYFGPGTRLTVT.